This T cell receptor beta chain was profiled in a study of cytomegalovirus exposure and HLA in healthy donors. Use of 60 Vbeta and 13 Jbeta primers characterized the PCR. In the original workflow: A later analysis tallied approximately 78 million unique TCR beta chains, around 9.9 million of them shared. Sequencing used immunoSEQ multiplex PCR; TCRdb keeps in-frame clones, though not all of them. The V and J calls and the clone size are those of that table, but D and trimming were determined from the DNA. The profile covers 35,000 to 50,000 clones, with 45% to 65% appearing a single time and about an eighth taken by the ten largest. Trimming at V came to 6 bases and at J to 4 bases, leaving 15 bases not matched to a gene. Germline CDR1 reads MGHRA; CDR2 reads YSYEKL. The CDR3 runs to 17 residues.

Specimen: PBMCs. This receptor was taken from a human donor in good health. V is TRBV4-1 and J is TRBJ1-5, with 7 bases matching TRBD1. CDR3 sequence: CASRNEPGQRENQPQHF. The CDR3 nucleotides are TGCGCCAGCAGAAACGAACCGGGACAGCGAGAGAATCAGCCCCAGCATTTT.